These 5 T cell receptor beta chains originate from one sample sequenced in a study of monozygotic twins with inflammatory bowel disease. From the 5' RACE reads, TCRdb lists one entry per CDR3 protein and no DNA. The table gives 350,000 to 550,000 distinct CDR3 sequences; the top ten clones make up 2% to 3% of it. The sequencing input was blood. The source of these receptors is a human donor with ulcerative colitis or Crohn's disease, or a healthy co-twin of an affected twin (not recorded which).

The J gene is TRBJ2-1, the V gene TRBV15; with no DNA, the TCRdb D assignment of TRBD2 cannot be verified. The CDR3 is 14 amino acids. The V gene's germline CDR1 is LNHNV and CDR2 YYDKDF (reference sequence). This CDR3 reads CATSRGGASNEQFF.

This chain joins TRBV5-1 and TRBJ1-1. CDR3 length equals 13 residues. Germline V CDR1 and CDR2: SGHRS, YFSETQ. CDR3 sequence: CASSLPMNTEAFF.

The genes are TRBV6-2 or TRBV6-3 and TRBJ2-1; the D gene TCRdb calls, TRBD1, cannot be checked with no DNA. The germline gives CDR1 MNHEY, CDR2 SVGEGT. The CDR3 consists of 15 residues. The CDR3 protein is CASILTGAGYNEQFF.

This chain connects TRBV5-4 to TRBJ2-1; TCRdb gives TRBD2 as the D gene, but with no DNA this cannot be confirmed. The CDR3 totals 15 residues. Germline lookup yields CDR1 SGHNT and CDR2 YYREEE (reference sequence). Here the CDR3 reads CASSLGGFPYNEQFF.

The chain employs TRBV12-3 or TRBV12-4 and TRBJ1-6. The CDR3 length is 14 residues. Here the CDR3 reads CASSLKQYNSPLHF.